These T cell receptor beta chains were read from a single sample in a study of identical twins. Each CDR3 protein is one row after TCRdb ran MiXCR on the 5' RACE reads. Of roughly 1,500,000 distinct CDR3 sequences detected, around 33% appear once; the ten largest clones hold more than 0.25%. The sequencing sample was made of cord blood. All receptors derive from a newborn girl in good health. Both conserved end residues are part of each CDR3. The D gene is left open where the match is weak. Size is omitted from some rows. Given values are once, few, many or a class for expanded clones.

d_call	v_call	j_call	clone_size	cdr3_aa	cdr3_nt
.	TRBV27	TRBJ2-5	.	CASSWGNGETQYF	TGTGCCAGCAGTTGGGGAAACGGAGAGACCCAGTACTTC
.	TRBV20-1	TRBJ1-2	few	CSARGGQFAGYTF	TGCAGTGCTAGAGGAGGACAGTTCGCTGGCTACACCTTC
.	TRBV20-1	TRBJ2-2	few	CSARGRTGELFF	TGCAGTGCTAGGGGGCGCACCGGGGAGCTGTTTTTT
.	TRBV21-1	TRBJ2-3	.	CASSKVEGRTDTQYF	TGTGCCAGCAGCAAAGTGGAGGGAAGGACAGATACGCAGTATTTT
TRBD1	TRBV9	TRBJ2-5	.	CASSVSTGGLQETQYF	TGTGCCAGCAGCGTATCGACAGGGGGATTGCAAGAGACCCAGTACTTC
.	TRBV12-5	TRBJ1-2	few	CASGLARERIHYGYTF	TGTGCTAGTGGTTTGGCCCGGGAACGCATCCACTATGGCTACACCTTC
TRBD2	TRBV20-1	TRBJ2-1	.	CSARGKAGVGGNEQFF	TGCAGTGCTAGAGGGAAAGCGGGAGTGGGTGGTAATGAGCAGTTCTTC
.	TRBV30	TRBJ2-7	.	CAWSANVEQYF	TGTGCCTGGAGTGCCAACGTCGAGCAGTACTTC
TRBD2	TRBV13	TRBJ2-2	few	CASSPGLKGELFF	TGTGCCAGCAGCCCGGGACTAAAAGGGGAGCTGTTTTTT
TRBD2	TRBV4-2	TRBJ2-1	.	CASSQGASGGASSYNEQFF	TGTGCCAGCAGCCAAGGGGCTAGCGGGGGGGCTAGCTCCTACAATGAGCAGTTCTTC
.	TRBV12-3/TRBV12-4	TRBJ2-7	once	CASSLRPAQSSYEQYF	TGTGCCAGCAGCCTAAGGCCAGCGCAGAGCTCCTACGAGCAGTACTTC
.	TRBV10-3	TRBJ2-7	.	CAIRGSAPYEQYF	TGTGCCATCCGTGGGTCGGCGCCCTACGAGCAGTACTTC
.	TRBV24-1	TRBJ2-5	.	CATSDGHQETQYF	TGTGCCACCAGTGATGGACACCAAGAGACCCAGTACTTC
TRBD1	TRBV6-2/TRBV6-3	TRBJ2-1	.	CASSYSPGQGSSYNEQFF	TGTGCCAGCAGTTACAGCCCGGGACAGGGGAGCTCCTACAATGAGCAGTTCTTC
.	TRBV20-1	TRBJ2-7	.	CSASSNRAYEQYF	TGCAGTGCTAGCTCAAACAGGGCCTACGAGCAGTACTTC
.	TRBV20-1	TRBJ1-6	few	CSAFPPLHF	TGCAGTGCCTTCCCACCCCTCCACTTT
TRBD1	TRBV7-9	TRBJ1-2	.	CASPPQRGAGGEESYGYTF	TGTGCCAGCCCTCCTCAAAGGGGGGCAGGGGGCGAGGAGAGCTATGGCTACACCTTC
.	TRBV20-1	TRBJ1-2	.	CSARRWQVYGYTF	TGCAGTGCTAGGAGGTGGCAGGTCTATGGCTACACCTTC
TRBD1	TRBV10-3	TRBJ2-7	.	CAINSGQGKNNEQYF	TGTGCCATCAATTCCGGACAGGGGAAAAACAATGAGCAGTACTTC
.	TRBV28	TRBJ1-2	few	CASSLSNNGYTF	TGTGCCAGCAGTTTGAGTAACAACGGCTACACCTTC
.	TRBV12-3/TRBV12-4	TRBJ1-5	.	CASTTRVGSNQPQHF	TGTGCCAGCACCACTAGGGTGGGCAGCAATCAGCCCCAGCATTTT
.	TRBV20-1	TRBJ2-7	few	CSARSVGGYEQYF	TGCAGTGCTAGGTCGGTAGGAGGTTACGAGCAGTACTTC
TRBD2	TRBV19	TRBJ2-1	.	CATKNGLATYNEQFF	TGTGCCACTAAAAACGGACTAGCGACGTACAATGAGCAGTTCTTC
.	TRBV5-1	TRBJ1-1	.	CASSWDTLSTEAFF	TGCGCCAGCAGCTGGGACACCCTAAGTACTGAAGCTTTCTTT
.	TRBV20-1	TRBJ2-7	few	CSARDPAEGAYEQYF	TGCAGTGCTAGAGATCCAGCGGAGGGAGCCTACGAGCAGTACTTC
TRBD2	TRBV4-1	TRBJ2-5	.	CASSQTGLALETQYF	TGCGCCAGCAGCCAAACGGGACTAGCGTTAGAGACCCAGTACTTC
TRBD2	TRBV3-1	TRBJ2-3	few	CASSYRTSGSADTQYF	TGTGCCAGCAGCTACCGGACTAGCGGGAGCGCAGATACGCAGTATTTT
TRBD2	TRBV20-1	TRBJ2-1	few	CSAILAVYNEQFF	TGCAGTGCTATACTAGCGGTCTACAATGAGCAGTTCTTC
.	TRBV2	TRBJ2-3	.	CASSEAFGPRDTQYF	TGTGCCAGCAGTGAAGCTTTTGGGCCCAGAGATACGCAGTATTTT
.	TRBV2	TRBJ2-4	few	CASSEGGAGLFGEQYF	TGTGCCAGCAGTGAAGGGGGGGCGGGACTTTTCGGTGAGCAGTACTTC
TRBD1	TRBV11-2	TRBJ2-1	few	CASSLEGWDSAYNEQFF	TGTGCCAGCAGCTTAGAGGGTTGGGACAGTGCCTACAATGAGCAGTTCTTC
.	TRBV9	TRBJ2-1	.	CASSVAAGSNEQFF	TGTGCCAGCAGCGTAGCTGCGGGGAGCAATGAGCAGTTCTTC
TRBD2	TRBV29-1	TRBJ2-1	few	CSVAGTSDYNEQFF	TGCAGCGTCGCCGGGACTAGCGACTACAATGAGCAGTTCTTC
.	TRBV7-9	TRBJ2-7	many	CASSPLTGYEQYF	TGTGCCAGCAGCCCCTTAACCGGGTACGAGCAGTACTTC
.	TRBV12-3/TRBV12-4	TRBJ1-6	few	CASSFVGENSPLHF	TGTGCCAGCAGTTTCGTCGGGGAGAATTCACCCCTCCACTTT
.	TRBV6-5	TRBJ2-5	.	CASSYSRYPYQETQYF	TGTGCCAGCAGTTACTCGCGGTATCCGTACCAAGAGACCCAGTACTTC
TRBD2	TRBV20-1	TRBJ2-2	.	CSASSSGRAGELFF	TGCAGTGCTTCCTCTAGCGGGAGAGCCGGGGAGCTGTTTTTT
.	TRBV6-6	TRBJ1-2	.	CASSYSFDAAQDGYTF	TGTGCCAGCAGTTACTCGTTCGACGCGGCTCAGGATGGCTACACCTTC
TRBD2	TRBV20-1	TRBJ2-4	few	CSASKGGRATKNIQYF	TGCAGTGCTAGCAAAGGCGGGAGGGCCACCAAAAACATTCAGTACTTC
TRBD1	TRBV7-2	TRBJ1-3	.	CASSRDRGYSGNTIYF	TGTGCCAGCAGCCGGGACAGGGGATACTCTGGAAACACCATATATTTT
.	TRBV11-2	TRBJ2-1	few	CASLPAPYNEQFF	TGTGCCAGCCTCCCGGCCCCTTACAATGAGCAGTTCTTC
TRBD1	TRBV6-2/TRBV6-3	TRBJ2-6	few	CASSYSPITGAGANVLTF	TGTGCCAGCAGTTACTCTCCAATCACAGGGGCAGGGGCCAACGTCCTGACTTTC
.	TRBV6-2/TRBV6-3	TRBJ2-3	.	CASSYRRRSAQYF	TGTGCCAGCAGTTATCGGCGCCGCTCGGCGCAGTATTTT
TRBD1	TRBV29-1	TRBJ1-2	many	CSVVLGQGNGYTF	TGCAGCGTCGTGTTGGGACAGGGGAATGGCTACACCTTC
TRBD2	TRBV20-1	TRBJ2-7	.	CSARLPSGRGVYNEQYF	TGCAGTGCTAGACTCCCTAGCGGGAGGGGTGTGTACAATGAGCAGTACTTC
.	TRBV6-1	TRBJ2-3	few	CASSEGGTAVPQYF	TGTGCCAGCAGTGAAGGGGGAACCGCTGTTCCGCAGTATTTT
.	TRBV9	TRBJ2-7	.	CASSVGGPDYEQYF	TGTGCCAGCAGCGTGGGGGGGCCCGACTACGAGCAGTACTTC
TRBD2	TRBV24-1	TRBJ2-3	.	CATSGARGGADTQYF	TGTGCCACCAGTGGGGCCCGCGGGGGAGCGGATACGCAGTATTTT
.	TRBV12-3/TRBV12-4	TRBJ2-5	many	CASSPLFSETQYF	TGTGCCAGCAGTCCCCTTTTTAGTGAGACCCAGTACTTC
TRBD1	TRBV10-3	TRBJ1-5	few	CAINLGRGQQPQHF	TGTGCCATCAATCTGGGCAGGGGGCAACAGCCCCAGCATTTT
TRBD2	TRBV2	TRBJ2-5	.	CASGEASGRRQETQYF	TGTGCCAGCGGGGAGGCTAGCGGGAGGCGCCAAGAGACCCAGTACTTC
.	TRBV7-2	TRBJ2-7	many	CASSLAGPTYEQYF	TGTGCCAGCAGCTTAGCGGGGCCCACCTACGAGCAGTACTTC
TRBD2	TRBV20-1	TRBJ2-3	.	CSAVGSSGRGGGDTQYF	TGCAGTGCAGTAGGAAGTAGCGGGAGAGGAGGGGGAGATACGCAGTATTTT
.	TRBV3-1	TRBJ2-1	.	CASSQDFRRGNEQFF	TGTGCCAGCAGCCAAGACTTCCGTCGGGGCAATGAGCAGTTCTTC
.	TRBV20-1	TRBJ1-4	many	CSASRGNEKLFF	TGCAGTGCTAGTCGGGGTAATGAAAAACTGTTTTTT